This is a list of T cell receptor beta chains from one sample in a study of cytomegalovirus exposure and HLA in healthy donors. Repertoires were generated with immunoSEQ multiplex PCR, while TCRdb's copy carries only in-frame clones and drops some. The sample comprises 150,000 to 200,000 clones, 65% to 90% of which are singletons, and around 6% rests with the top ten. The sequencing input was PBMCs. The source is a man aged 45 to 65 in good health and CMV-seropositive. Each CDR3 is given with its conserved first and last residue. A D gene is named only where the DNA matches it firmly. Clone size is stated in some rows and not others, as once, few, many or a class when expanded.

-	TRBD1	TRBJ1-1	TRBV5-5	TGTGCCAGCAGCTTTAACAGGGGGGCGTCTGAAGCTTTCTTT	CASSFNRGASEAFF
-	TRBD1	TRBJ2-2	TRBV28	TGTGCCAGCAGTGTCCTACACCCGGGACAGATGAACACCGGGGAGCTGTTTTTT	CASSVLHPGQMNTGELFF
-	TRBD2	TRBJ2-1	TRBV18	TGTGCCAGCTCCCCACGGGCGGGGGGAAACTCCTACAATGAGCAGTTCTTC	CASSPRAGGNSYNEQFF
-	TRBD1	TRBJ2-5	TRBV6-1	TGTGCCAGCAGCATCCGGGACAGAGGAGAGACCCAGTACTTC	CASSIRDRGETQYF
once	TRBD1	TRBJ1-1	TRBV10-3	TGTGCCATCAGTGAGTCGAAGGGGGCTCGGGACACTGAAGCTTTCTTT	CAISESKGARDTEAFF
-	TRBD1	TRBJ1-1	TRBV2	TGTGCCAGCATCGACAGGGGTGAGGACACTGAAGCTTTCTTT	CASIDRGEDTEAFF
-	TRBD2	TRBJ2-1	TRBV27	TGTGCCAGCAGAACTAGCGGGGGAATCAATGAGCAGTTCTTC	CASRTSGGINEQFF
-	-	TRBJ2-1	TRBV12-1	TGTGCCAGCAGCTTTCGTACTAGCGGGAGGTTTAGAAGCTCCTACAATGAGCAGTTCTTC	CASSFRTSGRFRSSYNEQFF
-	-	TRBJ1-4	TRBV6-1	TGTGCCAGCAGTCCCTCCCCGGATGAAAAACTGTTTTTT	CASSPSPDEKLFF
-	-	TRBJ2-2	TRBV21-1	TGTGCCAGCAGCAAAGCACCTCGGACAGGGAAGGTCGGGGAGCTGTTTTTT	CASSKAPRTGKVGELFF
-	-	TRBJ2-6	TRBV11-1	TGTGCCAGCAGCGCAGGGGCATTCCCTGGGGCCAACGTCCTGACTTTC	CASSAGAFPGANVLTF
-	TRBD2	TRBJ2-1	TRBV19	TGTGCCAGTAGCCCGGGACTAGCGGGAGGCCGATCCTACAATGAGCAGTTCTTC	CASSPGLAGGRSYNEQFF
-	TRBD1	TRBJ1-4	TRBV7-2	TGTGCCAGCAGCTTGGACAGGGATGAAAAACTGTTTTTT	CASSLDRDEKLFF
-	TRBD1	TRBJ2-5	TRBV29-1	TGCAGCGTTGAAGATGCCAGGGACAGCCCTTGGGAGACCCAGTACTTC	CSVEDARDSPWETQYF
-	-	TRBJ1-2	TRBV19	TGTGCCAGTAGTATAGTCGGAGGGATCTATGGCTACACCTTC	CASSIVGGIYGYTF
once	TRBD2	TRBJ2-5	TRBV7-9	TGTGCCAGCAGCTCCGGGATGGCTAGCGGGTTTTTGGAGACCCAGTACTTC	CASSSGMASGFLETQYF
-	TRBD1	TRBJ1-1	TRBV11-2	TGTGCCAGCAGCACGGGACAGGGGTCCATGAACACTGAAGCTTTCTTT	CASSTGQGSMNTEAFF
-	TRBD1	TRBJ2-1	TRBV6-1	TGTGCCAGCAGGAGACAGGGGGAGAATGAGCAGTTCTTC	CASRRQGENEQFF
-	-	TRBJ1-2	TRBV11-2	TGTGCTATTACGCCAGCCAGGATCTATGGCTACACCTTC	CAITPARIYGYTF
-	TRBD1	TRBJ2-3	TRBV2	TGTGCCAGTCCGCCGGGACAGGGAGGAGATACGCAGTATTTT	CASPPGQGGDTQYF
-	-	TRBJ2-6	TRBV5-1	TGCGCCAGCAGCTTCACAGGGACCGGGGCCAACGTCCTGACTTTC	CASSFTGTGANVLTF
-	-	TRBJ2-2	TRBV9	TGTGCCAGCAGCGTACTGGATAGCGCCGGGGAGCTGTTTTTT	CASSVLDSAGELFF
once	-	TRBJ2-4	TRBV20-1	TGCAGTGCTAGGGACACGGGCCCCCAGTACTTC	CSARDTGPQYF
few	-	TRBJ2-3	TRBV21-1	TGTGCCAGCAGCCCGGGACAGGGGTATGTCAGCACAGATACGCAGTATTTT	CASSPGQGYVSTDTQYF
-	TRBD1	TRBJ2-3	TRBV11-2	TGTGCCAGCAGCCGGACAGGGCCTAGCACAGATACGCAGTATTTT	CASSRTGPSTDTQYF
-	TRBD1	TRBJ1-2	TRBV5-6	TGTGCCAGCAGCTCTATTACAGGGGTCTACTATGGCTACACCTTC	CASSSITGVYYGYTF
few	TRBD1	TRBJ2-2	TRBV7-9	TGTGCCAGCAGCTCACGGACAGGGAGACGGACCGGGGAGCTGTTTTTT	CASSSRTGRRTGELFF
-	TRBD1	TRBJ2-2	TRBV25-1	TGTGCCAGCAGTGAATGGGCAGGGGGCGCTTACACCGGGGAGCTGTTTTTT	CASSEWAGGAYTGELFF
-	-	TRBJ2-1	TRBV30	TGTGCCTCCGGCCCTAGAAATGAGCAGTTCTTC	CASGPRNEQFF
-	-	TRBJ1-1	TRBV9	TGTGCCAGCGGCGTAGGGGGGGTATCGGGCACTGAAGCTTTCTTT	CASGVGGVSGTEAFF
-	-	TRBJ2-1	TRBV27	TGTGCCAGCAGCCTCCGAGGGTCTGAGCAGTTCTTC	CASSLRGSEQFF
-	TRBD2	TRBJ2-1	TRBV9	TGTGCCAGCAGCCCCAGCGGGAGGGCCGGGTACAATGAGCAGTTCTTC	CASSPSGRAGYNEQFF
-	-	TRBJ2-1	TRBV5-1	TGCGCCAGCAGCTTGGGTTCAGGTTCGGGGAAACTCTTC	CASSLGSGSGKLF
once	TRBD2	TRBJ2-5	TRBV2	TGTGCCAGTACCTTAAGCGCGGCTAGCGGTGAGACCCAGTACTTC	CASTLSAASGETQYF
-	TRBD2	TRBJ2-1	TRBV10-2	TGCGCCAGCAGTGTCCGAGCGGGAGGGCCACGGAATGAGCAGTTCTTC	CASSVRAGGPRNEQFF
once	-	TRBJ2-5	TRBV6-5	TGTGCCAGCAGTTACTCCGACAGCCAAGAGACCCAGTACTTC	CASSYSDSQETQYF
-	-	TRBJ2-5	TRBV2	TGTGCCAGCAGAATGGGGGGGCGGGAGACCCAGTACTTC	CASRMGGRETQYF
-	-	TRBJ1-2	TRBV5-1	TGCGCCAGCAGCCCCAGACAGGTCCCTAGGGGCTATGGCTACACCTTC	CASSPRQVPRGYGYTF
-	-	TRBJ2-7	TRBV6-1	TGTGCCAGCAGTGTAGGGGCCTCCTACGAGCAGTACTTC	CASSVGASYEQYF
-	-	TRBJ2-2	TRBV9	TGTGCCAGCAGCGTTGGACTGGTACCCGGGGAGCTGTTTTTT	CASSVGLVPGELFF
-	TRBD2	TRBJ2-5	TRBV11-2	TGTGCCAGCAGTCGCGGCGGGAGTGCCTGGGAGACCCAGTACTTC	CASSRGGSAWETQYF
-	TRBD1	TRBJ1-3	TRBV5-6	TGTGCCAGCAGATTCGGCAGGGGGTCATACTCTGGAAACACCATATATTTT	CASRFGRGSYSGNTIYF
-	TRBD1	TRBJ2-2	TRBV7-8	TGTGCCAGCTCCCCTCGGACAGGGGGCGTGGTAGCACGGAACACCGGGGAGCTGTTTTTT	CASSPRTGGVVARNTGELFF
-	-	TRBJ1-2	TRBV7-8	TGTGCCAGCAGCTTAGCGGAGGGGAGCTATCCAAACTATGGCTACACCTTC	CASSLAEGSYPNYGYTF
-	-	TRBJ1-2	TRBV7-2	TGTGCCAGCAGCCCGAGGACTGATGGCTACACCTTC	CASSPRTDGYTF
-	-	TRBJ1-5	TRBV6-5	TGTGCCAGCAGTGATTCAGGCAATCAGCCCCAGCATTTT	CASSDSGNQPQHF
-	TRBD1	TRBJ2-1	TRBV5-8	TGTGCCAGCAGCTCAGGGACAGGGATGAGCTCCTACAATGAGCAGTTCTTC	CASSSGTGMSSYNEQFF
few	-	TRBJ1-2	TRBV2	TGTGCCAGCAGTGACGGTGGCTACACCTTC	CASSDGGYTF
-	TRBD1	TRBJ2-5	TRBV6-1	TGTGCCAGCAGTGGACAGGGGCGTGAGACCCAGTACTTC	CASSGQGRETQYF
-	TRBD1	TRBJ1-2	TRBV6-5	TGTGCCAGCAGTTACGGGACAGGGGACCTATATGGCTACACCTTC	CASSYGTGDLYGYTF
-	TRBD1	TRBJ1-1	TRBV6-5	TGTGCCAGCAGTTCTGACAGGGGATGGAACACTGAAGCTTTCTTT	CASSSDRGWNTEAFF
-	TRBD1	TRBJ1-1	TRBV19	TGTGCCAGTAGTATTGACAGGGCGCGGAACACTGAAGCTTTCTTT	CASSIDRARNTEAFF